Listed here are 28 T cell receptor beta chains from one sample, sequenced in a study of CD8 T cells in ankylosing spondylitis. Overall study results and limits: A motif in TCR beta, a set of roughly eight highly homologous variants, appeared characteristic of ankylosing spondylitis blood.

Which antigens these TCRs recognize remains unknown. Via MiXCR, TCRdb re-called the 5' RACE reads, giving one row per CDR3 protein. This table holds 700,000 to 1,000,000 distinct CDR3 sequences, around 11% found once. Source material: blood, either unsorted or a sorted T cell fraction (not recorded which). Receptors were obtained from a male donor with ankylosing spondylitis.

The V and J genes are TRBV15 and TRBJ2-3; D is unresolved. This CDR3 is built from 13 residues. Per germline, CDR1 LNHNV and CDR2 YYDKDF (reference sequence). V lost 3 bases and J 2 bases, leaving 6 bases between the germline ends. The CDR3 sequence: CATSRPPTDTQYF. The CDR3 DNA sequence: TGTGCCACCAGCAGGCCCCCCACAGATACGCAGTATTTT.

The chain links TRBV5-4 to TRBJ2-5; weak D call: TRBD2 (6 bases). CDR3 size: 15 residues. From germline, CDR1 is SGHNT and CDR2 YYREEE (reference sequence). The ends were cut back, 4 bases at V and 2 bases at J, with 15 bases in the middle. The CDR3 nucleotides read TGTGCCAGCAGCCGTCGGGAGACCGGACAAGAGACCCAGTACTTC. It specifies CASSRRETGQETQYF.

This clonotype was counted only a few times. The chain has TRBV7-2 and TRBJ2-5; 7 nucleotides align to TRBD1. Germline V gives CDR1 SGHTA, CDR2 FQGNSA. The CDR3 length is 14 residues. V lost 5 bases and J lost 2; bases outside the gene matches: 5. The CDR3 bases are TGTGCCAGCAGCATAGACAGGGTTCAAGAGACCCAGTACTTC. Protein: CASSIDRVQETQYF.

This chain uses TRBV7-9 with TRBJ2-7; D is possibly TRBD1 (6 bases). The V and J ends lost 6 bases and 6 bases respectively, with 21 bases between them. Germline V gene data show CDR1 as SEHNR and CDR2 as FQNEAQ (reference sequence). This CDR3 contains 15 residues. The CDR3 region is CASSPRGGGVSEQYF. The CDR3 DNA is TGTGCCAGCAGTCCTCGTGGGGGCGGAGTCTCCGAGCAGTACTTC.

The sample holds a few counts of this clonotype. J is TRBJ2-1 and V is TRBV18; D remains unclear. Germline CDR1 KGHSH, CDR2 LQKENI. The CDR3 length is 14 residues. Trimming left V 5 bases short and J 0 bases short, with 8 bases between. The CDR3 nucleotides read TGTGCCAGCTCAATCAGCTACTCCTACAATGAGCAGTTCTTC. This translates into CASSISYSYNEQFF.

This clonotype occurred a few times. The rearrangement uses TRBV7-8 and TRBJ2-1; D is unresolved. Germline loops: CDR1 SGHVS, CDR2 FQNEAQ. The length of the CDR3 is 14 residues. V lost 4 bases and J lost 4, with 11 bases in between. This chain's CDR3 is CASSSYLPYNEQFF. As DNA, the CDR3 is TGTGCCAGCAGCTCCTACTTACCGTACAATGAGCAGTTCTTC.

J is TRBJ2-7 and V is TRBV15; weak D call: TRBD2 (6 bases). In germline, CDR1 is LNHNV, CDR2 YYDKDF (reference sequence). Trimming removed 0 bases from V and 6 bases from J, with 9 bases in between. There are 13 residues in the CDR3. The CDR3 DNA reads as TGTGCCACCAGCAGAGATCAGGGAGGCGAGCAGTACTTC. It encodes CATSRDQGGEQYF. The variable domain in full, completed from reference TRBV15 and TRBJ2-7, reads DAMVIQNPRYQVTQFGKPVTLSCSQTLNHNVMYWYQQKSSQAPKLLFHYYDKDFNNEADTPDNFQSRRPNTSFCFLDIRSPGLGDTAMYLCATSRDQGGEQYFGPGTRLTVT.

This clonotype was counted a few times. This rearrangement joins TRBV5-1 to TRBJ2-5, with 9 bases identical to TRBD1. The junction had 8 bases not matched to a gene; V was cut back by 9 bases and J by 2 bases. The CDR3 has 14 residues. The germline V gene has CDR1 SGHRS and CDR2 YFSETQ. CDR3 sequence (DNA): TGCGCCACCACCCAAGGGACAGGGCAAGAGACCCAGTACTTC. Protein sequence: CATTQGTGQETQYF.

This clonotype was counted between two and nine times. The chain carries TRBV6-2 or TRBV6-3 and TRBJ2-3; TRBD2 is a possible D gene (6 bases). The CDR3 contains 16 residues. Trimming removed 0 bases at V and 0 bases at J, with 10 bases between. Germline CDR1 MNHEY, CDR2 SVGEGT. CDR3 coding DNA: TGTGCCAGCAGTTACTCGAGTCGGGAGAGCACAGATACGCAGTATTTT. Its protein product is CASSYSSRESTDTQYF.

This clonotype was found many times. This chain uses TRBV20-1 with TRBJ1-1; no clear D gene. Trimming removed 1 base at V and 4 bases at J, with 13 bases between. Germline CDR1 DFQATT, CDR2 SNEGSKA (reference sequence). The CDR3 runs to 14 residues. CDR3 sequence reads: CSARGAGSTTEAFF. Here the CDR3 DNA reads TGCAGTGCTAGAGGGGCAGGATCTACCACTGAAGCTTTCTTT.

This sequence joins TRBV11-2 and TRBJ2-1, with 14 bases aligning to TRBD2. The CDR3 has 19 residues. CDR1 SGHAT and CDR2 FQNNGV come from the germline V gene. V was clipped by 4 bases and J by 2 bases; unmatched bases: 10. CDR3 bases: TGTGCCAGCAGCTCGCGAGGGACTAGCGGGAGTTTCACCTACAATGAGCAGTTCTTC. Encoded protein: CASSSRGTSGSFTYNEQFF.

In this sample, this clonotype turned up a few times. CDR3 residues: CASSRGAGDADTQYF. The CDR3 DNA is TGTGCCAGCAGCCGTGGGGCGGGGGACGCAGATACGCAGTATTTT. The chain carries TRBV7-2 and TRBJ2-3; 7 bases match TRBD2. Germline lookup yields CDR1 SGHTA and CDR2 FQGNSA. The V and J ends lost 5 bases and 4 bases, in that order; junction bases with no gene match: 9. The CDR3 spans 15 residues. The complete variable domain, with remaining parts taken from reference TRBV7-2 and TRBJ2-3, reads GAGVSQSPSNKVTEKGKDVELRCDPISGHTALYWYRQSLGQGLEFLIYFQGNSAPDKSGLPSDRFSAERTGGSVSTLTIQRTQQEDSAVYLCASSRGAGDADTQYFGPGTRLTVL.

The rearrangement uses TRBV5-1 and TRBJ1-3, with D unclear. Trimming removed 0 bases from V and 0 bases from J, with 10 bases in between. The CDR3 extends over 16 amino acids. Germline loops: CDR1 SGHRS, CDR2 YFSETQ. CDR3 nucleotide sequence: TGCGCCAGCAGCTTGGTAGGGCCGAGCTCTGGAAACACCATATATTTT. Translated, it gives CASSLVGPSSGNTIYF.

Written as DNA, the CDR3 is TGTGCCAGCAGCTTAGATGGTACCCCAGGGGGAGAGCAGTACTTC. Encoded protein: CASSLDGTPGGEQYF. The V gene is TRBV7-2, the J gene TRBJ2-7, with TRBD1 matching 7 bases. The CDR3 length is 15 residues. The V and J ends lost 1 base and 7 bases, in that order; junction bases with no gene match: 10. Looked up from germline, CDR1 is SGHTA and CDR2 is FQGNSA.

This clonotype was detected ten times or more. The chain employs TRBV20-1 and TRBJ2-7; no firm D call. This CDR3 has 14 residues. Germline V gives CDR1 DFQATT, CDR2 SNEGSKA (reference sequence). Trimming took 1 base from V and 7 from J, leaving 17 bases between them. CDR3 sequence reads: CSARGDTLVQEQYF. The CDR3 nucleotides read TGCAGTGCTAGAGGAGACACCCTAGTTCAGGAGCAGTACTTC.

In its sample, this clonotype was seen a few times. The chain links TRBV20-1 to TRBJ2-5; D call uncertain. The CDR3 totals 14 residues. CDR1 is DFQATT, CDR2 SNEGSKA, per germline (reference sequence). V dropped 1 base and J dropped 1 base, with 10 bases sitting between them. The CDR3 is CSARGVTRQETQYF. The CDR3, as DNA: TGCAGTGCTAGAGGAGTGACACGCCAAGAGACCCAGTACTTC.

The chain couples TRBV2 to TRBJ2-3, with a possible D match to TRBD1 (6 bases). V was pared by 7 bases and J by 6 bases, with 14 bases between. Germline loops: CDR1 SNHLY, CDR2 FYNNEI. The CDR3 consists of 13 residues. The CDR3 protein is CASIHRESDTQYF. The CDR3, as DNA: TGTGCCAGCATCCACAGGGAATCGGATACGCAGTATTTT.

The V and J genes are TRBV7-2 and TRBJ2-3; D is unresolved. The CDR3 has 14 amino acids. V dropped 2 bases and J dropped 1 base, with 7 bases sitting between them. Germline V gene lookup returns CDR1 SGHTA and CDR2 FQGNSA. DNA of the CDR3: TGTGCCAGCAGCTTATTTACAGGCACAGATACGCAGTATTTT. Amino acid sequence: CASSLFTGTDTQYF.

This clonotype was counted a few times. The CDR3 sequence: CASSQDRRGDEQYF. DNA of the CDR3: TGTGCCAGCAGCCAAGATCGGCGAGGGGACGAGCAGTACTTC. The chain combines TRBV4-2 with TRBJ2-7; D is tentatively TRBD1 or TRBD2 (5 bases each). The germline V gene encodes CDR1 LGHNA and CDR2 YNFKEQ. Trimming removed 0 bases from V and 5 bases from J, with 11 bases in between. The CDR3 runs to 14 residues.

The CDR3 loop reads CASSVSYNYNEQFF. CDR3 coding DNA: TGTGCCAGCAGTGTTAGTTATAACTACAATGAGCAGTTCTTC. The chain employs TRBV2 and TRBJ2-1, with unresolved D. Trimming pared 4 bases from V and 3 bases from J, leaving 10 bases between. Germline values: CDR1 SNHLY, CDR2 FYNNEI. The CDR3 contains 14 residues.

CDR3 in amino acids: CSAGGIYGYTF. As DNA, the CDR3 is TGCAGTGCTGGGGGGATCTATGGCTACACCTTC. The gene calls are TRBV20-1 and TRBJ1-2, with D tentatively TRBD1 (5 bases). Germline CDR1 and CDR2: DFQATT and SNEGSKA (reference sequence). Trimming removed 5 bases at V and 4 bases at J, with 8 bases between. The CDR3 runs to 11 residues.

The CDR3 spells CAIRMGTGRNTGELFF. As DNA, the CDR3 is TGTGCCATCAGGATGGGAACCGGGAGGAACACCGGGGAGCTGTTTTTT. The chain links TRBV10-3 to TRBJ2-2; possible D gene TRBD2, 6 bases. The CDR3 consists of 16 residues. CDR1 and CDR2 from the germline V gene are ENHRY and SYGVKD. V dropped 6 bases and J dropped 1 base, with 15 bases sitting between them.

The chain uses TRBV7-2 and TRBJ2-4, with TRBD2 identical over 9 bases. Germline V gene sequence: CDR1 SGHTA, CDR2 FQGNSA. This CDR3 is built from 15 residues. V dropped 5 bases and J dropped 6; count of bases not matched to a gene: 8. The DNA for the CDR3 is TGTGCCAGCAGCATAGGGACTAGCACTTCAAACATTCAGTACTTC. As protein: CASSIGTSTSNIQYF. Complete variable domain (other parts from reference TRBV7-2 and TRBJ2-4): GAGVSQSPSNKVTEKGKDVELRCDPISGHTALYWYRQSLGQGLEFLIYFQGNSAPDKSGLPSDRFSAERTGGSVSTLTIQRTQQEDSAVYLCASSIGTSTSNIQYFGAGTRLSVL.

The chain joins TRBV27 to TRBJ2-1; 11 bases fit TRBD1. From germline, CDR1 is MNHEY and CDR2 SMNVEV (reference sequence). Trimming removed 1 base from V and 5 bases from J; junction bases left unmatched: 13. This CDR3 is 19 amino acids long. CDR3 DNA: TGTGCCAGCAGTTTATATGGACAGGGGGCTGGACTGGTTAACAATGAGCAGTTCTTC. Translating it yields CASSLYGQGAGLVNNEQFF.

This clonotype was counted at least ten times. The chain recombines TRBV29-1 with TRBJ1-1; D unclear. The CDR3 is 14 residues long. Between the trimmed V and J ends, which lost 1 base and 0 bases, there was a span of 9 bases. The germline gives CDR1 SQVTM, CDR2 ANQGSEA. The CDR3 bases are TGCAGCGTTGAAGGAGTTCAGGTGAACACTGAAGCTTTCTTT. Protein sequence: CSVEGVQVNTEAFF.

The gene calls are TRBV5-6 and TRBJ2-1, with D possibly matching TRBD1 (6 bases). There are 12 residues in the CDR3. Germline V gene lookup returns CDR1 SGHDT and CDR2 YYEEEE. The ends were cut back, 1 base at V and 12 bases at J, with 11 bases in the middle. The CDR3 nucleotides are TGTGCCAGCAGCTTGAGGGGGATCTCGCAGTTCTTC. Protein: CASSLRGISQFF.

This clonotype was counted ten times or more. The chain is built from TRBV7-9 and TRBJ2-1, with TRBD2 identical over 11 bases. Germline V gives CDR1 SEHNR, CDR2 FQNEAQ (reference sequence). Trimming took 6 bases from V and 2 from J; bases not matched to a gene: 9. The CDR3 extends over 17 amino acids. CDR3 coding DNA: TGTGCCAGCAGTTTAACTAGCGGGAGTAAGACCTACAATGAGCAGTTCTTC. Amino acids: CASSLTSGSKTYNEQFF.

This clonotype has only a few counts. Here the CDR3 reads CSARDLFKQGIPYEQYF. The DNA for the CDR3 is TGCAGTGCCCGTGACCTATTTAAACAGGGGATACCCTACGAGCAGTACTTC. This rearrangement joins TRBV20-1 to TRBJ2-7; 7 bases are shared with TRBD1. The CDR3 has 17 residues. V lost 6 bases, J lost 2 bases, and 19 bases stayed unmatched. Per the germline V gene, CDR1 is DFQATT and CDR2 is SNEGSKA (reference sequence).